This T cell receptor (beta chain) was identified in a study of blood T cell repertoires in COVID-19. The overall study: Resolution of symptoms, clearance, or two negative PCRs was present in recovered Cohort 3 donors.

Authors' analysis steps: Estimates of nucleated cell counts were drawn from the amplification of reference gene primers. The protocol was immunoSEQ multiplex PCR, while the TCRdb copy is restricted to in-frame clones and leaves out a portion. V and J calls and clone size are given by that table; D and trimming were obtained from the DNA. Of about 210,000 clones listed, 80% to 90% are singletons. The participants were between about 18 and 100 years old and came from roughly 25 US areas. Allocation to cohorts depended on clinical history reported by the participants. This CDR3 spans 15 amino acids. Germline V lookup: CDR1 PRHDT, CDR2 FYEKMQ (reference sequence). The ends lost 4 bases at V and 6 bases at J; junction bases unmatched: 7.

The chain employs TRBV13 and TRBJ2-3; 10 bases fit TRBD2. The sample consisted of PBMCs or T cells enriched from blood (not recorded which). This TCR derives from a man younger than 45 in a cohort exposed to, infected with or recovered from COVID-19 (not recorded which). The CDR3 DNA reads TGTGCCAGCAGCTCGAGAGCGGGAGGGGGGGATACGCAGTATTTT. Protein product: CASSSRAGGGDTQYF.